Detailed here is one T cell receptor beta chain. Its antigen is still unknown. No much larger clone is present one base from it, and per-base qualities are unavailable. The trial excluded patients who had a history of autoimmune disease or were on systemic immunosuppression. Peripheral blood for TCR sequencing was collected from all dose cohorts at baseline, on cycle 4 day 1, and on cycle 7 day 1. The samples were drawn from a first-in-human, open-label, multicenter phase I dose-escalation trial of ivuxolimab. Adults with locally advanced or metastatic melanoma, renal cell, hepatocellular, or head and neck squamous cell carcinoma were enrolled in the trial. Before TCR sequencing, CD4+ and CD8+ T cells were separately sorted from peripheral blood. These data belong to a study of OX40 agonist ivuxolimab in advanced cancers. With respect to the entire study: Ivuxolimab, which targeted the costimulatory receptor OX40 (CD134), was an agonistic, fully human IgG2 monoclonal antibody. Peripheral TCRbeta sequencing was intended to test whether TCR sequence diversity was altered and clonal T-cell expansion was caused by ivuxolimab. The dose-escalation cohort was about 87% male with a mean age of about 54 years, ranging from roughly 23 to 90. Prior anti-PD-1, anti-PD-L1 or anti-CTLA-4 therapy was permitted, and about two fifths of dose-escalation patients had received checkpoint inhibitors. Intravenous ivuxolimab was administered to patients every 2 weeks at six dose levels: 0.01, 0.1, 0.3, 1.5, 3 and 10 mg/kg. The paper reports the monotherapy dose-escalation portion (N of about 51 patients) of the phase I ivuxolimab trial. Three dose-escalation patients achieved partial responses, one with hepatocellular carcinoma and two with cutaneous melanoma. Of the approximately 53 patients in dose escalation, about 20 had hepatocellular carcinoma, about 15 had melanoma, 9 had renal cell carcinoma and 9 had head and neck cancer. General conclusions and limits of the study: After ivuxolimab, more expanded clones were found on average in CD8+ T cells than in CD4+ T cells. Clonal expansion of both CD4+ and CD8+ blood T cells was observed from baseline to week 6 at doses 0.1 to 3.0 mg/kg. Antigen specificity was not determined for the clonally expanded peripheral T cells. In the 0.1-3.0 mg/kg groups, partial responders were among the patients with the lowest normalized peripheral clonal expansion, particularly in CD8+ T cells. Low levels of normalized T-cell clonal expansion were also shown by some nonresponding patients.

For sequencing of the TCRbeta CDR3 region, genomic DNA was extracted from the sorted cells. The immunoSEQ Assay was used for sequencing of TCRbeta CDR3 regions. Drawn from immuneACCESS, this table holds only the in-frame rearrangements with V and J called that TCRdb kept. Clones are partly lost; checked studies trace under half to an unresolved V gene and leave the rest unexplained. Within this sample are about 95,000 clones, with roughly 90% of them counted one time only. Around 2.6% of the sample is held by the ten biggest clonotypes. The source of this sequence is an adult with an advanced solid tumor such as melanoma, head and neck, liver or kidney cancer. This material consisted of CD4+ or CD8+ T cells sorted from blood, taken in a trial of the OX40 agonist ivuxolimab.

The bases are TGTGCCGGAAAGGAGGATAGCAATCAGCCCCAGCATTTT. Translated, this gives CAGKEDSNQPQHF. The chain is made from TRBV6-1 and TRBJ1-5; there is no confident call for the D gene. V loses 11 bases of germline sequence and J loses 0 bases, and the interval between the two ends is 11 bases. The CDR3 starts with the cysteine, ends with the phenylalanine, and has 13 residues. The sequence is cut down to CDR3 DNA, 39 bases in frame from base 1. CDR1 and CDR2 are read off the germline V gene as MNHNS and SASEGT.